These 22 T cell receptor beta chains originate from one sample sequenced in a study of tumor and adjacent non-tumor tissue in lung cancer. The template was RNA from unsorted bulk tissue. Three rounds of nested PCR, following a modified ARM-PCR protocol, produced the TCRbeta library. TCRdb analysed the multiplex PCR reads with MiXCR anew, one entry per CDR3 protein. Of about 76,000 distinct CDR3 sequences listed, approximately 68% were seen once; the top ten hold over 9.5%. What was sequenced was lung tumor tissue. The receptor set was obtained from a woman aged 70-85 years with non-small cell lung cancer.

The chain carries TRBV28 and TRBJ2-5; D not resolved. Deletions cut 7 bases from V and 2 bases from J, with 23 bases between. CDR1 and CDR2 from the germline V gene are MDHEN and SYDVKM. This CDR3 spans 17 amino acids. CDR3 DNA: TGTGCCAGCAACATGACAACCAGCAAGGAAGGTCAAGAGACCCAGTACTTC. It yields the protein CASNMTTSKEGQETQYF.

This clonotype was seen at least ten times. The gene calls are TRBV10-3 and TRBJ2-3; 8 bases map to TRBD2. With V trimmed by 7 bases and J by 3 bases, 15 bases remained unmatched. The CDR3 has 17 residues. The V gene's germline CDR1 is ENHRY and CDR2 SYGVKD. This CDR3 is CAIKSGRLVLGTDTQYF. CDR3 nucleotides: TGTGCCATCAAAAGCGGGAGATTAGTATTGGGGACAGATACGCAGTATTTT.

Details on this clonotype: A read error may produce the germline difference seen at one junction end. The J gene is TRBJ2-1, the V gene TRBV6-5; D unresolved. Germline CDR1 reads MNHEY; CDR2 reads SVGAGI. The CDR3 runs 13 residues. The CDR3 sequence is CVSNFLANNEQLF. CDR3 DNA: TGTGTCAGCAATTTTCTGGCGAACAATGAGCAGTTGTTC.

About this clonotype: One end of the junction fails to match germline, which may point to a read error. The chain joins TRBV6-5 to TRBJ1-1; D remains unclear. Looked up from germline, CDR1 is MNHEY and CDR2 is SVGAGI. The CDR3 covers 14 residues. For the CDR3, the DNA is TGTGCCAGTAGTCCTGTTGTGGGGAACACTGAAGTTTTCTTT. Translating it yields CASSPVVGNTEVFF.

V usage is TRBV12-3 or TRBV12-4 and J usage is TRBJ2-7, with TRBD1 matching over 11 bases. J was trimmed by 10 bases and V by 7 bases; bases with no gene match: 12. The CDR3 loop spans 14 amino acids. The CDR3 DNA reads TGTGCCAGCAATTTCGTGGGACAGGGGGATGATCAGTACTTC. Translation: CASNFVGQGDDQYF.

On this clonotype itself: At one of its ends the junction is not consistent with the germline gene, which may arise from a read error. The J gene is TRBJ1-5, the V gene TRBV12-3 or TRBV12-4; the D gene is possibly TRBD1 (5 bases). The CDR3 consists of 16 residues. DNA for the CDR3: TGTGACAGCAGTAAAACAGGATTGAGTGGAAATCAACCCCAGCATTTT. Translation gives CDSSKTGLSGNQPQHF.

This chain uses TRBV6-1 with TRBJ2-1, with 9 bases matching TRBD2. The CDR3 loop spans 14 amino acids. Germline V gene lookup returns CDR1 MNHNS and CDR2 SASEGT. V was clipped by 5 bases and J by 16 bases; unmatched bases: 15. This CDR3 reads CASSNSGSGYELFF. DNA for the CDR3: TGTGCCAGCAGTAATAGCGGGAGTGGTTATGAGCTCTTCTTC.

About this clonotype: Without the conserved terminal phenylalanine or tryptophan, this CDR3 likely stems from a read error. V usage is TRBV6-2 or TRBV6-3 and J usage is TRBJ2-2, with 7 nucleotides matching TRBD1. The CDR3 sequence is 14 residues long. The V and J ends lost 7 bases and 5 bases, in that order; junction bases with no gene match: 7. Germline V gene lookup returns CDR1 MNHEY and CDR2 SVGEGT. CDR3 amino acids: CASIDREGTGELFY. The CDR3 DNA follows: TGTGCCAGCATCGACAGGGAAGGGACCGGGGAGCTGTTTTAT.

This clonotype occurred once. This chain uses TRBV4-2 with TRBJ2-7; the match to TRBD2 covers 12 bases. This CDR3 has 14 amino acids. CDR1 and CDR2 (germline): LGHNA, YNFKEQ. CDR3: CVSRQTSGGMVQYF. The CDR3 region has the DNA TGTGTAAGCAGACAGACTAGCGGGGGAATGGTGCAGTACTTC.

At least ten counts were recorded for this clonotype. The CDR3: CASSRKPSGTGGTDTQYF. The DNA of the CDR3 is TGTGCCAGCAGTCGAAAACCTTCCGGGACAGGGGGAACAGATACGCAGTATTTT. This chain links TRBV5-4 with TRBJ2-3, with 11 bases fitting TRBD1. V shed 5 bases, J shed 3 bases, and the junction held 14 bases outside the gene matches. Germline CDR1 is SGHNT and CDR2 is YYREEE (reference sequence). The CDR3 length is 18 residues.

Concerning this clonotype itself: This is likely a read error, given that the CDR3 carries no conserved phenylalanine or tryptophan at its end. The chain combines TRBV20-1 with TRBJ2-1, with 9 bases fitting TRBD2. This CDR3 contains 15 residues. Trimming cost V 1 base and J 7 bases; bases outside gene matches: 8. Germline loops: CDR1 DFQATT, CDR2 SNEGSKA (reference sequence). Here the CDR3 reads CSARAGGRVKNEQFL. The CDR3 DNA reads as TGCAGTGCTAGAGCCGGCGGGAGGGTCAAGAATGAGCAGTTCTTA.

For this clonotype: This may arise from a read error, as a much more abundant clone is one base away. V and J are TRBV5-1 and TRBJ2-1, with D uncertain. Deletions cut 5 bases from V and 0 bases from J, with 9 bases between. The germline gives CDR1 SGHRS, CDR2 YFSETQ. CDR3 length: 14 amino acids. The CDR3 loop reads CASRLVSSYNEQFF. The CDR3 region has the DNA TGCGCCAGCAGGCTTGTAAGCTCCTACAATGAGCAGTTCTTC.

The sample holds many counts of this clonotype. The gene calls are TRBV29-1 and TRBJ2-1; D perhaps matches TRBD1 (7 bases). Trimming took off 4 bases at V and 3 bases at J, with 13 bases between the two ends. CDR1 SQVTM and CDR2 ANQGSEA come from the germline V gene. The CDR3 is 14 residues long. The CDR3 sequence is CSVAAGQIYNEQFF. CDR3 coding DNA: TGCAGCGTTGCCGCGGGACAGATCTACAATGAGCAGTTCTTC.

About this clonotype itself: An end of the junction differs from the germline gene, which may be a read error. The J gene is TRBJ2-1, the V gene TRBV4-2, with 12 positions matching TRBD2. The CDR3 runs to 15 residues. In germline, CDR1 is LGHNA, CDR2 YNFKEQ. The CDR3 DNA follows: TGTGCCAGTAGCCAGGTGACTAGCGGGAGTGATGGGCAGTTCTTC. Translating it yields CASSQVTSGSDGQFF.

This clonotype was picked up many times. The chain recombines TRBV28 with TRBJ1-2; 8 nucleotides line up with TRBD1. This CDR3 contains 13 residues. V lost 5 bases and J lost 8; bases outside the gene matches: 7. In germline, CDR1 is MDHEN, CDR2 SYDVKM. Here the CDR3 reads CASSRTGIIGYTF. The CDR3 nucleotides are TGTGCCAGCAGTCGGACAGGGATTATCGGCTACACCTTC.

V usage is TRBV6-6 and J usage is TRBJ2-2, with D perhaps assigned TRBD1 or TRBD2 (6 bases each). The CDR3 has 15 amino acids. The V gene's germline CDR1 is MNHNY and CDR2 SVGAGI (reference sequence). With 7 bases removed from V and 5 bases from J, the gap between germline ends came to 17 bases. The CDR3 region has the DNA TGTGCCAGCAATAAACAGGGAGGTGGGACCGGGGAGCTGTTTTTT. This codes for CASNKQGGGTGELFF.

To note about this clonotype: A read error may account for a junction end that differs from germline. V and J are TRBV29-1 and TRBJ2-1; no reliable D call. The CDR3 has 10 amino acids. CDR1 is SQVTM and CDR2 is ANQGSEA in the germline V gene. As DNA, the CDR3 is TGCATCGTATATGACAATGAGCGGTTCTTC. Its translation: CIVYDNERFF.

Comments on this clonotype: At one of its ends the junction is not consistent with the germline gene, which may arise from a read error. The V call is TRBV29-1, the J call TRBJ2-1, with D perhaps matching TRBD1 (6 bases). Germline assignment: CDR1 SQVTM and CDR2 ANQGSEA. CDR3 length equals 14 residues. The CDR3 DNA follows: TGCAGCGCGTCTGGGACAACGACCTACAATGGGCAGTTCTTC. It specifies CSASGTTTYNGQFF.

With respect to this clonotype: A clone one base away is much larger, so this may be a read error. This chain links TRBV28 with TRBJ2-7; 7 nucleotides line up with TRBD1. V dropped 7 bases and J dropped 3; count of bases not matched to a gene: 6. CDR3 size: 13 residues. The germline V gene encodes CDR1 MDHEN and CDR2 SYDVKM. The CDR3 protein is CASMTGYLYEQYF. The CDR3 DNA reads as TGTGCCAGCATGACAGGGTATCTCTACGAGCAGTACTTC.

Details on this clonotype: This may stem from a read error, because a much larger clone lies one nucleotide away. The CDR3, as DNA: TGTACCAGCAGCTTAGACGGGGCTAGCGCTTACGAGCAGTACTTC. Encoded protein: CTSSLDGASAYEQYF. The V call is TRBV14, the J call TRBJ2-7; D possibly corresponds to TRBD2 (6 bases). CDR1 is SGHDN, CDR2 FVKESK, per germline. CDR3 length: 15 residues.

Remarks on this clonotype: Since no conserved phenylalanine or tryptophan closes the CDR3, a read error is the likely cause. Because the CDR3's place on the DNA is in doubt, the DNA is left out and the CDR3 is given as listed by TCRdb. The rearrangement joins TRBV29-1 to TRBJ2-1; the table gives TRBD1 as D, unverified against the DNA. The CDR3 comprises 12 residues, both ends counted. Germline V gene data show CDR1 as SQVTM and CDR2 as ANQGSEA. The chain's CDR3 is CSVEEGRRVGFL.

A note on this clonotype: This may be a read error: a much more frequent sequence differs by one nucleotide. The chain is built from TRBV30 and TRBJ2-7, with TRBD1 matching over 10 bases. This CDR3 comprises 14 residues. The germline V gene has CDR1 GTSNPN and CDR2 SVGIG (reference sequence). The CDR3 is CARSRDRGFGEQYF. The CDR3 coding sequence is TGTGCCAGGAGTAGGGACAGGGGTTTTGGCGAGCAGTACTTC.